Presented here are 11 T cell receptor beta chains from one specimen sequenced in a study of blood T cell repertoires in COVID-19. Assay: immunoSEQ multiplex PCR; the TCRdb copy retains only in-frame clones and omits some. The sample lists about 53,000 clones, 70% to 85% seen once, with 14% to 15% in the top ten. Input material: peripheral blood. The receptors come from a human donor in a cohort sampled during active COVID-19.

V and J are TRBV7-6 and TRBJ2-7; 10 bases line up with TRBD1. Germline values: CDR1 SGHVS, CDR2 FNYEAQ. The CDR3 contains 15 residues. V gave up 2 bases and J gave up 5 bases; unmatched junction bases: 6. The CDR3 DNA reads TGTGCCAGCAGCTTATCAGGGACAGGGGACCACGAGCAGTACTTC. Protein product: CASSLSGTGDHEQYF.

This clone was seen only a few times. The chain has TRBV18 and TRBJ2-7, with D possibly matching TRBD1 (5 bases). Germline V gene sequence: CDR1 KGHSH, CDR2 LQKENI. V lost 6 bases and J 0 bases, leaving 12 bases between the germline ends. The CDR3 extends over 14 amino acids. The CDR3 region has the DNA TGTGCCAGCTCCCCTGGGGCCAGCTCCTACGAGCAGTACTTC. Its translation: CASSPGASSYEQYF.

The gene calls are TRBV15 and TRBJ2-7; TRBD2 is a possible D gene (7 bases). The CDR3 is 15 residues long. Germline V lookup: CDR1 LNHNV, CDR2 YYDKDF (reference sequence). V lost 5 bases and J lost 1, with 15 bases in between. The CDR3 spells CATSPRRGLSYEQYF. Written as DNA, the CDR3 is TGTGCCACCAGCCCCCGGCGGGGGCTTTCCTACGAGCAGTACTTC.

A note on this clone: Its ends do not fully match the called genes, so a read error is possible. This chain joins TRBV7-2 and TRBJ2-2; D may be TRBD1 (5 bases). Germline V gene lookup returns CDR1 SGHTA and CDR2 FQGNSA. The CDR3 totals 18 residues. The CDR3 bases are TGTGCCAGCACCTTAACTGGGGCGCCCGACATTGCCACCGGGGAGCTGTTTTTT. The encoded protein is CASTLTGAPDIATGELFF.

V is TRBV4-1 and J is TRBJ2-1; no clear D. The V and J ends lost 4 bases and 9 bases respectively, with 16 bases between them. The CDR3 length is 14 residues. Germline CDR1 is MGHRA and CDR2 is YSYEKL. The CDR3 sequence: CASSRALYSGEQFF. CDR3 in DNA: TGCGCCAGCAGCCGCGCACTATATTCCGGTGAGCAGTTCTTC.

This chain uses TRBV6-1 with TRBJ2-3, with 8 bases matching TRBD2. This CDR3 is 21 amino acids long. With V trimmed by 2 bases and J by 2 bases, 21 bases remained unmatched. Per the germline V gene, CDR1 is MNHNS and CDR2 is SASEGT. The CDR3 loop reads CASSEYNGERETGRSTDTQYF. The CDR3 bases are TGTGCCAGCAGTGAATATAACGGAGAGCGGGAGACGGGTCGTTCCACAGATACGCAGTATTTT.

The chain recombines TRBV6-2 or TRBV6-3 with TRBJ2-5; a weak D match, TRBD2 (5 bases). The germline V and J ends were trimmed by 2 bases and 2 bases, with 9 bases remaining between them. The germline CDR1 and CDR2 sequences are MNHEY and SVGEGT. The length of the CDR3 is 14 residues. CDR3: CASSYLGLQETQYF. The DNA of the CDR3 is TGTGCCAGCAGTTACCTAGGACTTCAAGAGACCCAGTACTTC.

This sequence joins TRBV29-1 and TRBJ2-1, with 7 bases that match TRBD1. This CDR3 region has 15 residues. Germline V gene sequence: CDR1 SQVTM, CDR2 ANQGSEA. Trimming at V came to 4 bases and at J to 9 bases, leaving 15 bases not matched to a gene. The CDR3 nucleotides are TGCAGCGTTGTTTGGACAGGAGCCCGTGTAAGTGAGCAGTTCTTC. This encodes CSVVWTGARVSEQFF.

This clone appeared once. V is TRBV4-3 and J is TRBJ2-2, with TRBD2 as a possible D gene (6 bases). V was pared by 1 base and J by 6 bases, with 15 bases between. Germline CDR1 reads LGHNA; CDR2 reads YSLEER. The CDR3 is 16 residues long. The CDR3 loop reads CASSQGGTHLAGELFF. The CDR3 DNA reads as TGCGCCAGCAGCCAAGGCGGGACCCACCTGGCCGGGGAGCTGTTTTTT.

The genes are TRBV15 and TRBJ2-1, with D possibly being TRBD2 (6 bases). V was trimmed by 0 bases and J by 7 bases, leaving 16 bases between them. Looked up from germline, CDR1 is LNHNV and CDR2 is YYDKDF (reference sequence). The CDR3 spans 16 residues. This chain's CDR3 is CATSREFSGAGNEQFF. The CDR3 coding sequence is TGTGCCACCAGCAGAGAATTCAGCGGCGCGGGGAATGAGCAGTTCTTC.

The CDR3 bases are TGTGCCACAGCTCGACAGGGGTCGAACTATGGCTACACCTTC. Its protein is CATARQGSNYGYTF. J is TRBJ1-2 and V is TRBV10-3; 8 bases line up with TRBD1. Germline CDR1 is ENHRY and CDR2 is SYGVKD. The V and J ends lost 10 bases and 2 bases, in that order; junction bases with no gene match: 9. The CDR3 covers 14 residues.